This TCR beta chain is from a study of regulatory dendritic cells for organ transplantation. Study outcomes and limitations: Between individuals, the alloreactive memory CD8+ T cell pool differed considerably. Naive T cells showed high diversity, memory cells less, memory CD8+ least.

Note on this clone: Its antigen is not known.

CD4+ or CD8+ T cells were sorted as naive CD45RA+ or memory CD45RO+. Germline lookup yields CDR1 SGHAT and CDR2 FQNNGV. V lost 5 bases, J lost 8 bases, and 8 bases stayed unmatched. CDR3 length: 14 residues. Clones were read by immunoSEQ multiplex PCR, and TCRdb kept only the in-frame ones, dropping some. Altogether about 29,000 clones are present, around 80% being singletons, with the ten largest covering under 0.12%. The receptor was isolated from a human donor in good health. The V gene is TRBV11-2, the J gene TRBJ1-4; 7 nucleotides agree with TRBD1. The sequencing sample was made of naive CD4+ T cells from blood. Regarding subset: CD45RA+ naive T cells. The CDR3 loop is CASSQQTGLEKLFF. The DNA of the CDR3 is TGTGCCAGCAGCCAACAGACAGGGTTAGAAAAACTGTTTTTT.